The 11 T cell receptor beta chains below come from one sample, sequenced in a study of blood T cell repertoires in COVID-19. This table comes from immunoSEQ multiplex PCR, and its TCRdb copy is limited to in-frame clones, with some not included. The repertoire holds fewer than 300,000 clones, roughly four fifths seen once, with approximately 14% in the top ten. The source material was peripheral blood. Receptors were obtained from a person aged 70 to 80 with COVID-19, enrolled during active disease.

V gene TRBV5-4 combines with J gene TRBJ1-6; D uncertain. V gave up 0 bases and J gave up 9 bases, with 7 bases separating them. CDR3 length equals 13 residues. The germline CDR1 and CDR2 sequences are SGHNT and YYREEE (reference sequence). CDR3 DNA: TGTGCCAGCAGCTTGGCCGGGAGTTCACCCCTCCACTTT. Amino acid sequence: CASSLAGSSPLHF.

The V and J genes are TRBV5-5 and TRBJ2-7, with 10 bases aligning to TRBD1. CDR1 and CDR2 (germline): SGHKS, YYEKEE (reference sequence). V shed 9 bases and J 7 bases; nucleotides not matched to a gene: 13. This CDR3 is built from 14 residues. The CDR3 sequence is CATTRDRGPREQYF. CDR3 coding DNA: TGTGCCACCACGCGGGACAGGGGACCTAGGGAGCAGTACTTC. Together with reference TRBV5-5 and TRBJ2-7, the CDR3 gives the full variable domain: DAGVTQSPTHLIKTRGQQVTLRCSPISGHKSVSWYQQVLGQGPQFIFQYYEKEERGRGNFPDRFSARQFPNYSSELNVNALLLGDSALYLCATTRDRGPREQYFGPGTRLTVT.

The chain joins TRBV5-6 to TRBJ1-5; 10 nucleotides line up with TRBD1. This CDR3 has 15 amino acids. CDR1 and CDR2 from the germline V gene are SGHDT and YYEEEE. Trimming took 4 bases from V and 3 from J; bases not matched to a gene: 4. CDR3 sequence reads: CASSLGQGNNQPQHF. The CDR3, as DNA: TGTGCCAGCAGCCTGGGACAGGGGAACAATCAGCCCCAGCATTTT. Variable domain in full (rest from reference TRBV5-6 and TRBJ1-5): DAGVTQSPTHLIKTRGQQVTLRCSPKSGHDTVSWYQQALGQGPQFIFQYYEEEERQRGNFPDRFSGHQFPNYSSELNVNALLLGDSALYLCASSLGQGNNQPQHFGDGTRLSIL.

The chain is built from TRBV5-8 and TRBJ1-3; TRBD1 is a possible D gene (6 bases). The CDR3 totals 17 residues. Trimming cost V 1 base and J 0 bases, with 14 bases left between them. Germline CDR1 SGHTS, CDR2 YDEGEE. The DNA of the CDR3 is TGTGCCAGCAGCTTGCTGAACAGGGCTTTCTCTGGAAACACCATATATTTT. It codes for CASSLLNRAFSGNTIYF.

V usage is TRBV5-1 and J usage is TRBJ2-2; D is possibly TRBD2 (6 bases). V dropped 2 bases and J dropped 5 bases, with 13 bases sitting between them. Germline V lookup: CDR1 SGHRS, CDR2 YFSETQ. The CDR3 is 15 amino acids. CDR3 sequence (DNA): TGCGCCAGCAGCTTCTCGGGGGTCGGAACCGGGGAGCTGTTTTTT. Its translation: CASSFSGVGTGELFF.

The V gene is TRBV19, the J gene TRBJ2-1, with a weak D call TRBD1 (6 bases). Germline V lookup: CDR1 LNHDA, CDR2 SQIVND (reference sequence). The CDR3 sequence is 14 residues long. V dropped 5 bases and J dropped 5 bases, with 13 bases sitting between them. Here the CDR3 DNA reads TGTGCCAGTAGTTTTCAGGGGCGGGACAATGAGCAGTTCTTC. It encodes CASSFQGRDNEQFF.

The chain combines TRBV15 with TRBJ1-5; no definite D call. The CDR3 extends over 15 amino acids. Per germline, CDR1 LNHNV and CDR2 YYDKDF (reference sequence). Trimming shortened V by 0 bases and J by 7 bases, and 13 bases separated the two germline ends. In DNA form, the CDR3 reads TGTGCCACCAGCAGAGATAGGATAGGAGAACAGCCCCAGCATTTT. Amino acid sequence: CATSRDRIGEQPQHF.

The chain is built from TRBV10-3 and TRBJ2-7; D is possibly TRBD1 (5 bases). Trimming pared 5 bases from V and 0 bases from J, leaving 5 bases between. Germline V gene lookup returns CDR1 ENHRY and CDR2 SYGVKD. The CDR3 contains 12 residues. The DNA of the CDR3 is TGTGCCATCAGTCAGGGCTCCTACGAGCAGTACTTC. Translating gives CAISQGSYEQYF.

The genes are TRBV6-5 and TRBJ1-2; no definite D call. Trimming took off 6 bases at V and 3 bases at J, with 17 bases between the two ends. The CDR3 is 15 amino acids. The germline CDR1 and CDR2 sequences are MNHEY and SVGAGI. The CDR3 DNA is TGTGCCAGCAGCCGAAGATCGAGCGATCACTATGGCTACACCTTC. Protein: CASSRRSSDHYGYTF.

The chain has TRBV5-1 and TRBJ2-7; TRBD1 agrees at 12 bases. Germline V CDR1 and CDR2: SGHRS, YFSETQ. The CDR3 length is 16 residues. Unmatched junction bases numbered 13, after V lost 3 bases and J lost 9 bases. CDR3 in DNA: TGCGCCAGCAGCTCCCTCTCCGGGACAGGGGGCGCCGCGCAGTACTTC. Protein product: CASSSLSGTGGAAQYF.

The V call is TRBV6-6, the J call TRBJ2-5; the match to TRBD2 covers 9 bases. With 5 bases clipped from V and 5 bases from J, the junction kept 15 bases outside the gene matches. This CDR3 comprises 17 residues. Per germline, CDR1 MNHNY and CDR2 SVGAGI (reference sequence). The CDR3 loop is CASSPRALAGRGETQYF. The DNA for the CDR3 is TGTGCCAGCAGTCCCCGGGCCCTAGCGGGAAGGGGGGAGACCCAGTACTTC.